The clone carrying this TCR beta chain was recorded many times. The source of the sample is a study of human T cells and chemical hapten exposure. CDR3 length equals 13 residues. Germline CDR1 and CDR2: SNHLY and FYNNEI. With 7 bases clipped from V and 3 bases from J, the junction kept 4 bases outside the gene matches. Time point described: patch test 2, 6 weeks after DPC sensitization. Treatment indicated: therapeutic diphenylcyclopropenone sensitization with weekly scalp DPC. TCRdb redid the calling of the RACE reads with MiXCR, one entry per CDR3 protein. Altogether 85,000 to 95,000 distinct CDR3 sequences are present, 11% being singletons, with the ten largest covering around 2.2%.

The V call is TRBV2, the J call TRBJ2-3; 7 bases fit TRBD1. The origin of this receptor is a man aged 35-49 years with alopecia areata. Some clones in this sample may be carry-over from other donors' samples. The sequencing here drew on whole blood, taken in connection with sensitization to the hapten diphenylcyclopropenone (DPC). The CDR3 is CASTRQGTDTQYF. The CDR3 DNA reads as TGTGCCAGCACCCGACAGGGTACAGATACGCAGTATTTT.